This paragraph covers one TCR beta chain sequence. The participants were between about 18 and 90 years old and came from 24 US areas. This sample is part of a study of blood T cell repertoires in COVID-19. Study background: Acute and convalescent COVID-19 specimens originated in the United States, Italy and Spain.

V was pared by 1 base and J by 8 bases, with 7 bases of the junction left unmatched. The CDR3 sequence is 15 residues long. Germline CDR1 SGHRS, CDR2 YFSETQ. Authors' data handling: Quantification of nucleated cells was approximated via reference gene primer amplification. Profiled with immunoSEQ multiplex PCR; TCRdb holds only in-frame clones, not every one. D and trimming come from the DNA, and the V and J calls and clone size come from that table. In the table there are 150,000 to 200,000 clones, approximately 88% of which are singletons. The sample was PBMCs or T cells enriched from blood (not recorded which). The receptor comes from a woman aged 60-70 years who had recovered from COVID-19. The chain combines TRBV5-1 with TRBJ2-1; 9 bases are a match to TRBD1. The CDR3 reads CASSLMWTGDYEQFF. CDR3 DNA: TGCGCCAGCAGCTTGATGTGGACAGGGGATTATGAGCAGTTCTTC.